The source of this T cell receptor (beta chain) is a study of CD8+CD57+ T cells in acquired aplastic anemia. Study-level background: In CD4+ cells, healthy donors produced an average of around 11 million reads. Study outcomes and limitations: It was found that nearly 30 CD8+ CDR3 sequences were shared between patients and controls.

TCR beta VDJ and CDR3 profiling used genomic DNA as template. MiXCR, run by TCRdb on the reads, gives a single entry per CDR3 protein. The sample holds 190,000 or so distinct CDR3 sequences, over 60% seen once. This clonotype was recorded at least ten times. Its specificity is not known. CDR1 is LNHDA and CDR2 is SQIVND in the germline V gene (reference sequence). There are 15 residues in the CDR3. Trimming removed 4 bases at V and 4 bases at J, with 14 bases between. Input material: sorted CD4+, CD8+, or CD8+CD57+ T cells (not recorded which) from PBMCs. The chain employs TRBV19 and TRBJ2-1; D might be TRBD2 (5 bases). The receptor was isolated from a human donor in good health. CDR3 coding DNA: TGTGCCAGTAGTACCTCTCACGGGGAGTACAATGAGCAGTTCTTC. Protein product: CASSTSHGEYNEQFF. The entire variable domain, with the rest obtained from reference TRBV19 and TRBJ2-1, is as follows: DGGITQSPKYLFRKEGQNVTLSCEQNLNHDAMYWYRQDPGQGLRLIYYSQIVNDFQKGDIAEGYSVSREKKESFPLTVTSAQKNPTAFYLCASSTSHGEYNEQFFGPGTRLTVL.